This T cell receptor beta chain was obtained from a study of Tregs in tolerant kidney transplant recipients. Before regulatory T cell sorting, thawed PBMCs rested overnight at 37°C in roughly 200 IU/ml IL-2. V was pared by 7 bases and J by 4 bases, with 2 bases of the junction left unmatched. From germline, CDR1 is LNHDA and CDR2 SQIVND (reference sequence). This CDR3 is 14 amino acids long. Here immunoSEQ multiplex PCR was the method, and the copy in TCRdb shows in-frame clones only, minus some. The table lists 75,000 to 80,000 clones, around 93% of them singletons. The sample was Tregs from blood, taken before the transplant. This TCR derives from a human donor who received a combined kidney and bone marrow transplant. The genes are TRBV19 and TRBJ2-5; 14 bases are shared with TRBD2. CDR3 DNA: TGTGCCAGTAAGGGACTAGCGGGAGTAGAGACCCAGTACTTC. This encodes CASKGLAGVETQYF. Full variable domain (outside the CDR3, taken from reference TRBV19 and TRBJ2-5): DGGITQSPKYLFRKEGQNVTLSCEQNLNHDAMYWYRQDPGQGLRLIYYSQIVNDFQKGDIAEGYSVSREKKESFPLTVTSAQKNPTAFYLCASKGLAGVETQYFGPGTRLLVL.